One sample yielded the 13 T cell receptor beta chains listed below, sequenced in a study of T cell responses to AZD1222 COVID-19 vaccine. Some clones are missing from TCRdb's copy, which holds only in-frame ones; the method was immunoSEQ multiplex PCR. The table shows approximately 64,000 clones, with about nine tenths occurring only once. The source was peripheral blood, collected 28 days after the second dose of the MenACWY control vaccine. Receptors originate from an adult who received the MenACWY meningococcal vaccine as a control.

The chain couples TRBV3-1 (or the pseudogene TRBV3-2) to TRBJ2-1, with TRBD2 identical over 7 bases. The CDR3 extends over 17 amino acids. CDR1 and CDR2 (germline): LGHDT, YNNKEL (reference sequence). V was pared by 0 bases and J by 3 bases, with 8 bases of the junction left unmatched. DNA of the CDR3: TGTGCCAGCAGCCAAGAGGGAGTGGGGAGGGGCTACAATGAGCAGTTCTTC. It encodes CASSQEGVGRGYNEQFF.

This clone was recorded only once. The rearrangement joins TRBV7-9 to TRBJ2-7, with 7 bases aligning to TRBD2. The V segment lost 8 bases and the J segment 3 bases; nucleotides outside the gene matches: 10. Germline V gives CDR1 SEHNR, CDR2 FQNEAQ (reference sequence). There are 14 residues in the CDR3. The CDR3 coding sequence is TGTGCCAGCGCCAGGGCTAGCGGAGACTACGAGCAGTACTTC. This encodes CASARASGDYEQYF.

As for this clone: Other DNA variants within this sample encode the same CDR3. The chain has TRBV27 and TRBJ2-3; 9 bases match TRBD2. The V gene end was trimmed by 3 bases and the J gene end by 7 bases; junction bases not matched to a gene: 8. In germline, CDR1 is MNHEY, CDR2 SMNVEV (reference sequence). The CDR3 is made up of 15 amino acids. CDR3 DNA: TGTGCCAGCAGTTTCGGATTAGCGGGAGAATATACGCAGTATTTT. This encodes CASSFGLAGEYTQYF.

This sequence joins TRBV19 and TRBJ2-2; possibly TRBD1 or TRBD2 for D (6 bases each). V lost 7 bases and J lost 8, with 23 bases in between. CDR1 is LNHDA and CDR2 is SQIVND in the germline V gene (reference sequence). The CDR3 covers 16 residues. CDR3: CASMKLGGIGGGELFF. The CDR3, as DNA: TGTGCCAGTATGAAGCTGGGGGGCATCGGGGGAGGGGAGCTGTTTTTT.

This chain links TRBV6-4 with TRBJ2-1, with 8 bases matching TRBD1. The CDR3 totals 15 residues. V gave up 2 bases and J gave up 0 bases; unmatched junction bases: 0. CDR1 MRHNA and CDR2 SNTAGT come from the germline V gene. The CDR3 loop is CASSDTGGSYNEQFF. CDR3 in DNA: TGTGCCAGCAGTGACACAGGGGGCTCCTACAATGAGCAGTTCTTC.

CDR3 in DNA: TGCAGTGCTAGTATCGGACAGGGGTCCCGAATGTCACAGCCCCAGCATTTT. Encoded protein: CSASIGQGSRMSQPQHF. The chain is built from TRBV20-1 and TRBJ1-5; TRBD1 aligns across 9 bases. This CDR3 is 17 amino acids long. Germline trimming cut 3 bases from V and 7 bases from J; bases unmatched to any gene: 16. In germline, CDR1 is DFQATT, CDR2 SNEGSKA (reference sequence).

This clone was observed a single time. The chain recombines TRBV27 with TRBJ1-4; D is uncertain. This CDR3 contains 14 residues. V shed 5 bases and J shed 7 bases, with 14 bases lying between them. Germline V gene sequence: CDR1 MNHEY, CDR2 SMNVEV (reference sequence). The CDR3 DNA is TGTGCCAGCAGTCCCCTCACTCTCGGTGAAAAACTGTTTTTT. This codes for CASSPLTLGEKLFF.

CDR3 coding DNA: TGTGCCAGCAGTTCATCTGGACAGGGCATACATGGCTACACCTTC. Translated, it gives CASSSSGQGIHGYTF. This chain uses TRBV28 with TRBJ1-2, with TRBD1 identical over 8 bases. CDR1 is MDHEN, CDR2 SYDVKM, per germline. The ends lost 4 bases at V and 6 bases at J; junction bases unmatched: 10. The CDR3 covers 15 residues.

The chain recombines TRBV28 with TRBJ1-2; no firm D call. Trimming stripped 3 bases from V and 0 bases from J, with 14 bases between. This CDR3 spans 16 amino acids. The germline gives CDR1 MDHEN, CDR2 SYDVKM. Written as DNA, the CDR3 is TGTGCCAGCAGTTTCACGGCCCTCGGGGCTAACTATGGCTACACCTTC. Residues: CASSFTALGANYGYTF.

This CDR3 reads CASSLSGGRTGELFF. CDR3 nucleotide sequence: TGCGCCAGCAGCCTCTCGGGCGGGAGGACCGGGGAGCTGTTTTTT. V and J are TRBV5-1 and TRBJ2-2; TRBD2 aligns across 8 bases. CDR3 length: 15 residues. Unmatched junction bases numbered 7, after V lost 4 bases and J lost 5 bases. Germline V gene sequence: CDR1 SGHRS, CDR2 YFSETQ.

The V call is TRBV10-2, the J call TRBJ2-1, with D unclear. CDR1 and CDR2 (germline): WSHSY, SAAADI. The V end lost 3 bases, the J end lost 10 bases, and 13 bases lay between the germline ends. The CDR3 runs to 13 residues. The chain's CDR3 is CASSDWPGREQFF. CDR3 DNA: TGCGCCAGCAGTGACTGGCCTGGGCGAGAGCAGTTCTTC.

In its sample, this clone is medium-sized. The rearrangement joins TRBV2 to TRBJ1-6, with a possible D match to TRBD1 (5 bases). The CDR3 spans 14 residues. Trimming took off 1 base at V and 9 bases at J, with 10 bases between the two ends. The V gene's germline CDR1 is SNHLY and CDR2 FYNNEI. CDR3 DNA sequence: TGTGCCAGCAGTGAAGAGGGGTCCCCTTCACCCCTCCACTTT. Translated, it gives CASSEEGSPSPLHF. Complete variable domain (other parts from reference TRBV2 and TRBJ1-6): EPEVTQTPSHQVTQMGQEVILRCVPISNHLYFYWYRQILGQKVEFLVSFYNNEISEKSEIFDDQFSVERPDGSNFTLKIRSTKLEDSAMYFCASSEEGSPSPLHFGNGTRLTVT.

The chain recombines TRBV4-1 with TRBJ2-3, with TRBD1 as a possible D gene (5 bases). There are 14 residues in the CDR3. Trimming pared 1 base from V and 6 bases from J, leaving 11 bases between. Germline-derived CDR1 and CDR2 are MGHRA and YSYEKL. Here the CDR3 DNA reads TGCGCCAGCAGCCAAGGGTGGGCAGGGGATACGCAGTATTTT. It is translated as CASSQGWAGDTQYF.